The 7 T cell receptor beta chains below all came from one sample that was sequenced in a study of metastatic and nonmetastatic thyroid tumors. No treatment had been given to any patient before thyroid surgery. Using MiXCR, TCRdb re-called clones from the PCR reads. The sample includes around 26,000 clones, 20% seen only once; the top ten take 4.4%. The sequenced material came from adjacent normal tissue. The receptors were sampled from a female donor with papillary thyroid cancer or a benign thyroid nodule (not recorded which). Some clones in this sample may be carry-over from other donors' samples.

This clone was detected ten times or more. The chain is built from TRBV30 and TRBJ1-2; TRBD1 aligns across 8 bases. With 1 base clipped from V and 6 bases from J, the junction kept 10 bases outside the gene matches. The CDR3 consists of 15 residues. CDR1 and CDR2 (germline): GTSNPN, SVGIG (reference sequence). CDR3 nucleotides: TGTGCCTGGAGTGGCTGGGACAGGCGCTGGGATGGCTACACCTTC. Protein product: CAWSGWDRRWDGYTF.

Here the CDR3 DNA reads TGTGCCAGCAGTCAGGGGTGGCTCTACGAGCAGTACTTC. Amino acids: CASSQGWLYEQYF. The V call is TRBV12-3 or TRBV12-4, the J call TRBJ2-7; D is perhaps TRBD1 (6 bases). The CDR3 extends over 13 amino acids. The germline V and J ends were trimmed by 5 bases and 3 bases, with 11 bases remaining between them.

V usage is TRBV2 and J usage is TRBJ1-3, with 10 bases fitting TRBD1. Trimming cost V 4 bases and J 2 bases; bases outside gene matches: 2. CDR1 and CDR2 (germline): SNHLY, FYNNEI. The CDR3 covers 15 residues. The CDR3 coding sequence is TGTGCCAGCAGTGGGACAGGGGGACCTGGAAACACCATATATTTT. Translation: CASSGTGGPGNTIYF. Combining the CDR3 with reference TRBV2 and TRBJ1-3 gives the whole variable domain EPEVTQTPSHQVTQMGQEVILRCVPISNHLYFYWYRQILGQKVEFLVSFYNNEISEKSEIFDDQFSVERPDGSNFTLKIRSTKLEDSAMYFCASSGTGGPGNTIYFGEGSWLTVV.

This clone was seen a single time. The rearrangement uses TRBV9 and TRBJ2-3; 10 bases match TRBD2. CDR1 and CDR2 from the germline V gene are SGDLS and YYNGEE. With 0 bases clipped from V and 5 bases from J, the junction kept 6 bases outside the gene matches. The CDR3 length is 16 residues. The CDR3 DNA reads TGTGCCAGCAGCGTAGGAAGCGGGAGGGCCCAAGATACGCAGTATTTT. This gives the protein CASSVGSGRAQDTQYF.

There are many counts of this clone. The rearrangement joins TRBV27 to TRBJ1-5, with 8 bases matching TRBD1. V lost 5 bases to trimming and J lost 6 bases; unmatched junction nucleotides: 3. The CDR3 is 13 residues long. The germline gives CDR1 MNHEY, CDR2 SMNVEV (reference sequence). The CDR3 sequence: CASSRTGLQPQHF. The CDR3 nucleotides are TGTGCCAGCAGTCGGACAGGGCTTCAGCCCCAGCATTTT.

This clone was seen repeatedly, ten times or more. This sample includes further DNA sequences coding for the same CDR3. The chain links TRBV7-2 to TRBJ1-2; 11 bases fit TRBD1. From germline, CDR1 is SGHTA and CDR2 FQGNSA. Trimming removed 2 bases from V and 5 bases from J; junction bases left unmatched: 1. The CDR3 length is 14 residues. CDR3 loop: CASSLRDRGYGYTF. The CDR3 DNA reads as TGTGCCAGCAGCTTAAGGGACAGGGGGTATGGCTACACCTTC. The whole variable domain, remainder taken from reference TRBV7-2 and TRBJ1-2, is GAGVSQSPSNKVTEKGKDVELRCDPISGHTALYWYRQSLGQGLEFLIYFQGNSAPDKSGLPSDRFSAERTGGSVSTLTIQRTQQEDSAVYLCASSLRDRGYGYTFGSGTRLTVV.

This clone was found many times. The CDR3 region has the DNA TGTGCCAGCAGCTTAGGAGCGGGAGGATCCTACAATGAGCAGTTCTTC. Translating it yields CASSLGAGGSYNEQFF. This chain links TRBV7-6 with TRBJ2-1; 9 positions match TRBD2. The germline V gene encodes CDR1 SGHVS and CDR2 FNYEAQ. The CDR3 is 16 residues long. The J segment lost 1 base and the V segment lost 1 base, leaving 2 bases of the junction unmatched.